Listed below are T cell receptor beta chains from one sample, sequenced in a study of identifying expanded T cells in peripheral blood. Using immunoSEQ multiplex PCR, the repertoire was profiled, and TCRdb retains in-frame clones only, with some absent. This sample has some 100,000 clones, with 88% found just once. Sequenced input: blood. These receptors all come from a person aged 18 to 70 in good health. The CDR3 runs from the conserved cysteine through the conserved F or W. The D gene is left open where the match is weak. Only some rows state a clone size, as once, few, many or a class for expanded clones.

d_call	v_call	j_call	clone_size	cdr3_nt	cdr3_aa
TRBD2	TRBV13	TRBJ2-3	NA	TGTGCCAGCAGCCCCGGTGCGGGAGGCACAGATACGCAGTATTTT	CASSPGAGGTDTQYF
NA	TRBV28	TRBJ1-1	NA	TGTGCCAGCAGTTTAGGGCCGGGGTTGGGTGAAGCTTTCTTT	CASSLGPGLGEAFF
NA	TRBV9	TRBJ1-6	NA	TGTGCCAGCAGCGCCCGAGCGGCCGGAGCTAATTCACCCCTCCACTTT	CASSARAAGANSPLHF
NA	TRBV19	TRBJ1-2	few	TGTGCCAGTAGTATTTTGAGAGCCGGGCATGGAGGCTACACCTTC	CASSILRAGHGGYTF
TRBD2	TRBV5-1	TRBJ2-5	NA	TGCGCCAGCAGCTCCAGCGGGGGGTCCGAGACCCAGTACTTC	CASSSSGGSETQYF
TRBD1	TRBV28	TRBJ1-4	many	TGTGCCAGCAGTTTGGGACAGGGGGTCCGAACTAATGAAAAACTGTTTTTT	CASSLGQGVRTNEKLFF
TRBD2	TRBV7-9	TRBJ2-5	NA	TGTGCCAGCAGTCTAGCGGGGGAGGGAGAGACCCAGTACTTC	CASSLAGEGETQYF
NA	TRBV2	TRBJ2-5	NA	TGTGCCACCCTCCGAGCGCACCAAGAGACCCAGTACTTC	CATLRAHQETQYF
TRBD2	TRBV18	TRBJ2-1	NA	TGTGCCAGCCGAGATGGACTAGGGAATGAGCAGTTCTTC	CASRDGLGNEQFF
NA	TRBV7-2	TRBJ2-7	NA	TGTGCCAGCAGCTTAGTGGCGGGTTACGAGCAGTACTTC	CASSLVAGYEQYF
NA	TRBV7-3	TRBJ2-5	NA	TGTGCCAGCAGCTTAACTCCTACAGAGACCCAGTACTTC	CASSLTPTETQYF
TRBD1	TRBV7-8	TRBJ2-7	NA	TGTGCCAGCAGCTTAAAACAGGGGTGGTCCGAGCAGTACTTC	CASSLKQGWSEQYF
NA	TRBV7-3	TRBJ1-5	once	TGTGCCAGCAGCTTGGGGGGACTCAAAGACAATCAGCCCCAGCATTTT	CASSLGGLKDNQPQHF
TRBD1	TRBV9	TRBJ1-4	NA	TGTGCCAGCAGCGAAGGGACAGGGGGTGGTGAAAAACTGTTTTTT	CASSEGTGGGEKLFF
NA	TRBV6-1	TRBJ2-1	NA	TGTGCCAGCAGTGAAACCGGGCATTACAATGAGCAGTTCTTC	CASSETGHYNEQFF
TRBD2	TRBV7-2	TRBJ2-3	NA	TGTGCCAGCAGTCGACGACTAGCGGGGGGGCAGGGCACAGATACGCAGTATTTT	CASSRRLAGGQGTDTQYF
NA	TRBV7-2	TRBJ2-7	NA	TGTGCCAGCAGCTTAGGTGGTATAGGGATGGGCGAGCAGTACTTC	CASSLGGIGMGEQYF
TRBD1	TRBV2	TRBJ2-7	few	TGTGCCAGCAGTGATGAAGGACAGGGTCTCTACGAGCAGTACTTC	CASSDEGQGLYEQYF
NA	TRBV5-1	TRBJ1-1	NA	TGCGCCAGCAGCCCGACATCGGGCGCCACTGAAGCTTTCTTT	CASSPTSGATEAFF
NA	TRBV7-9	TRBJ1-1	NA	TGTGCCAGCAGCTTAGCGGCCGTTGACACTGAAGCTTTCTTT	CASSLAAVDTEAFF
TRBD1	TRBV29-1	TRBJ2-2	NA	TGCAGCGGAGGACAGGGGCCGTCGAACACCGGGGAGCTGTTTTTT	CSGGQGPSNTGELFF
TRBD2	TRBV29-1	TRBJ2-2	NA	TGCAGCGTCGAAGCGGGCGGGGGCACCGGGGAGCTGTTTTTT	CSVEAGGGTGELFF
TRBD1	TRBV5-1	TRBJ1-2	NA	TGCGCCAGCAGCTTAAACTTGAAAACAGGGGATGGCTACACCTTC	CASSLNLKTGDGYTF
NA	TRBV7-2	TRBJ2-7	NA	TGTGCCAGCAGCCTGAGCTACGAGCAGTACTTC	CASSLSYEQYF
TRBD1	TRBV5-6	TRBJ2-1	NA	TGTGCCAGCAGTTTGTACAGGGGTAATGAGCAGTTCTTC	CASSLYRGNEQFF
TRBD1	TRBV5-4	TRBJ1-4	NA	TGTGCCAGCAGCTTGGGGGACAGGCGGGGTGAAAAACTGTTTTTT	CASSLGDRRGEKLFF
TRBD1	TRBV18	TRBJ2-7	NA	TGTGCCAGCTCACAATCAGGACAGGGCGCCTACGAGCAGTACTTC	CASSQSGQGAYEQYF
NA	TRBV7-6	TRBJ2-1	few	TGTGCCAGCAGCTTAGAGCCCCTCTCCCATGAGCAGTTCTTC	CASSLEPLSHEQFF
NA	TRBV5-1	TRBJ2-7	NA	TGCGCCAGCAGAGAATTGGCAGGGGGGATCTACGAGCAGTACTTC	CASRELAGGIYEQYF
TRBD1	TRBV5-1	TRBJ2-6	NA	TGCGCCAGCGCCTCCGGGACAGGGCCCTCTGGGGCCAACGTCCTGACTTTC	CASASGTGPSGANVLTF
NA	TRBV6-6	TRBJ1-5	few	TGTGCCACGGGGGGGTCGTGGCCCCAGCATTTT	CATGGSWPQHF
NA	TRBV7-9	TRBJ1-4	NA	TGTGCCAGCAGCCTGGGACACCCTAATGAAAAACTGTTTTTT	CASSLGHPNEKLFF
TRBD2	TRBV5-1	TRBJ2-1	NA	TGCGCCAGCAGCTTCCTAGCGGGAGAGAAAAATGAGCAGTTCTTC	CASSFLAGEKNEQFF
NA	TRBV13	TRBJ2-2	once	TGTGCCAGCAGCTTAGGTCTAGCAGAGAACACCGGGGAGCTGTTTTTT	CASSLGLAENTGELFF
TRBD2	TRBV6-1	TRBJ2-1	NA	TGTGCCAGCAGGACTAGCGGGAGAGGTAATGAGCAGTTCTTC	CASRTSGRGNEQFF
TRBD2	TRBV9	TRBJ2-3	NA	TGTGCCAGCAGCCCCCGGTGGGTAGCGGGAGGCTCAGATACGCAGTATTTT	CASSPRWVAGGSDTQYF
NA	TRBV5-1	TRBJ2-7	NA	TGCGCCAGCAGCGGACGGGGGAACGAGCAGTACTTC	CASSGRGNEQYF
NA	TRBV5-1	TRBJ2-3	once	TGCGCCAGCAGCTTGAGCAGTCGAGGAACAGATACGCAGTATTTT	CASSLSSRGTDTQYF
NA	TRBV6-4	TRBJ1-2	NA	TGTGCCAGCAGTGACCCGGGGTCGGCGAGAGGCTACACCTTC	CASSDPGSARGYTF
NA	TRBV9	TRBJ2-1	NA	TGTGCCAGCAGCGTAGTGAGCGGCCCAGGGGATGAGCAGTTCTTC	CASSVVSGPGDEQFF
NA	TRBV5-1	TRBJ1-2	once	TGCGCCAGCGCACAGGATAAATATGGCTACACCTTC	CASAQDKYGYTF
NA	TRBV19	TRBJ1-5	NA	TGTGCCAGTAGTATAGTGGGTAGCAATCAGCCCCAGCATTTT	CASSIVGSNQPQHF
NA	TRBV5-4	TRBJ2-2	NA	TGTGCCAGCAGCGCATCGACTAGTGGGGACACCGGGGAGCTGTTTTTT	CASSASTSGDTGELFF
NA	TRBV27	TRBJ2-7	NA	TGTGCCAGCAGTTTGATGGGACACTACGAGCAGTACTTC	CASSLMGHYEQYF